The entry below gives a single T cell receptor beta chain sequence along with its context. Its antigen is currently unknown. The sample comes from a study of lymphopenia after photon versus proton radiotherapy. Only in-frame clones appear in the TCRdb table, and some are missing; sequencing was by immunoSEQ multiplex PCR. The sample carries under 20,000 clones, 80% to 95% recorded once. Study-level results: Post-nadir TCR diversity decline inversely tracked overall survival among those who died.

V was cut by 3 bases and J by 5 bases, with 15 bases left in between. CDR1 is SGHDT, CDR2 YYEEEE, per germline. The CDR3 contains 15 residues. V gene TRBV5-6 combines with J gene TRBJ1-3; a possible D gene is TRBD1 (6 bases). The receptor was derived from a man aged 55 to 70 with pancreatic cancer. Here the sequenced sample was peripheral blood, taken from a patient treated with photon-based radiotherapy. The CDR3 DNA reads as TGTGCCAGCAGCTCGACCGGGACATCAAGAAACACCATATATTTT. Translated, it gives CASSSTGTSRNTIYF.